These 27 T cell receptor beta chains originate from one sample sequenced in a study of breast tumors, draining lymph nodes, adjacent tissues. The lymph nodes were axillary draining lymph nodes from breast cancer patients. TCRdb analysed the multiplex PCR reads with MiXCR anew, one entry per CDR3 protein. The data contain around 150,000 distinct CDR3 sequences, around a third of them seen just once; the ten biggest clones take up around 2.3%. The sample taken for sequencing was axillary lymph node tissue. The receptors shown here come from a female donor with breast cancer. Some clones in this sample may be carry-over from other donors' samples.

This clonotype was picked up many times. The chain recombines TRBV20-1 with TRBJ1-5, with D unresolved. This CDR3 has 14 amino acids. The germline gives CDR1 DFQATT, CDR2 SNEGSKA (reference sequence). The V and J ends lost 2 bases and 1 base respectively, with 9 bases between them. CDR3 bases: TGCAGTGCTAGATTTGGAGAAAGCAATCAGCCCCAGCATTTT. This translates into CSARFGESNQPQHF.

Comment on this clonotype: This CDR3 fails to terminate in the conserved phenylalanine or tryptophan, so it likely reflects a read error. This chain's CDR3 is CSARTGTQYS. CDR3 DNA: TGCAGTGCTCGGACAGGGACCCAGTACTCC. The J gene is TRBJ2-5, the V gene TRBV20-1, with 7 bases matching TRBD1. Germline values: CDR1 DFQATT, CDR2 SNEGSKA (reference sequence). The CDR3 sequence is 10 residues long. The J segment lost 7 bases and the V segment lost 5 bases, leaving 1 base of the junction unmatched.

The chain employs TRBV6-5 and TRBJ1-1, with 8 nucleotides matching TRBD1. V was clipped by 5 bases and J by 6 bases; unmatched bases: 5. The CDR3 contains 13 residues. Germline V lookup: CDR1 MNHEY, CDR2 SVGAGI. The CDR3 region is CASSPWTGSEAFF. The CDR3 DNA is TGTGCCAGCAGTCCCTGGACAGGGTCTGAAGCTTTCTTT.

As for this clonotype: Its ends do not fully match the called genes, so a read error is possible. The J gene is TRBJ2-3, the V gene TRBV5-1, with 7 bases lining up with TRBD1. The CDR3 is made up of 16 amino acids. Per germline, CDR1 SGHRS and CDR2 YFSETQ. The CDR3 spells CANSLAGTANTDTQYF. CDR3 DNA: TGCGCCAACAGCTTGGCCGGGACAGCCAACACAGATACGCAATATTTT.

V and J are TRBV20-1 and TRBJ1-2; maybe TRBD1 (6 bases). CDR1 and CDR2 (germline): DFQATT, SNEGSKA (reference sequence). Trimming removed 3 bases at V and 4 bases at J, with 18 bases between. This CDR3 comprises 15 residues. CDR3 protein: CSASSPGRGAYGYTF. CDR3 DNA: TGCAGTGCTAGTAGTCCAGGCCGGGGGGCCTATGGCTACACCTTC.

Regarding this clonotype: This may be a read error, as it is one base from a much larger clone. The chain employs TRBV28 and TRBJ2-1, with D uncertain. This CDR3 spans 12 amino acids. CDR1 and CDR2 from the germline V gene are MDHEN and SYDVKM. For the CDR3, the DNA is TGTGCCAGCAGTTTCCTTAGGTTAGAGCAGTCCTTC. Residues: CASSFLRLEQSF. The full variable domain, its missing parts supplied by reference TRBV28 and TRBJ2-1, is DVKVTQSSRYLVKRTGEKVFLECVQDMDHENMFWYRQDPGLGLRLIYFSYDVKMKEKGDIPEGYSVSREKKERFSLILESASTNQTSMYLCASSFLRLEQSFGPGTRLTVL.

This clonotype has a count of ten or more. The rearrangement uses TRBV7-8 and TRBJ2-7; D remains ambiguous. V lost 5 bases, J lost 0 bases, and 17 bases lay in between. This CDR3 region has 16 residues. The germline gives CDR1 SGHVS, CDR2 FQNEAQ. CDR3 in amino acids: CASSPQEGRSSYEQYF. DNA for the CDR3: TGTGCCAGCAGCCCCCAGGAAGGACGGAGCTCCTACGAGCAGTACTTC.

At least ten counts were recorded for this clonotype. The chain joins TRBV11-1 to TRBJ2-1, with 7 bases fitting TRBD1. The germline CDR1 and CDR2 sequences are SGHAT and FQDESV (reference sequence). With 5 bases clipped from V and 2 bases from J, the junction kept 6 bases outside the gene matches. The CDR3 sequence is 15 residues long. The CDR3 region has the DNA TGTGCCAGCAGCCGTACAGGGGCCACCTACAATGAGCAGTTCTTC. Translation gives CASSRTGATYNEQFF.

This sequence joins TRBV18 and TRBJ1-4, with a tentative D call TRBD1 (6 bases). Per germline, CDR1 KGHSH and CDR2 LQKENI. The CDR3 is 15 amino acids. V dropped 6 bases and J dropped 4 bases, with 15 bases sitting between them. The CDR3 DNA reads as TGTGCCAGCTCTGACCAGGGGTCGGTTAATGAAAAACTGTTTTTT. The encoded protein is CASSDQGSVNEKLFF. Based on the CDR3 plus reference TRBV18 and TRBJ1-4, the full variable domain is NAGVMQNPRHLVRRRGQEARLRCSPMKGHSHVYWYRQLPEEGLKFMVYLQKENIIDESGMPKERFSAEFPKEGPSILRIQQVVRGDSAAYFCASSDQGSVNEKLFFGSGTQLSVL.

The table lists this clonotype with many counts. The rearrangement joins TRBV6-6 to TRBJ2-7; D possibly uses TRBD1 or TRBD2 (5 bases each). Germline V gene lookup returns CDR1 MNHNY and CDR2 SVGAGI (reference sequence). Trimming took off 0 bases at V and 0 bases at J, with 9 bases between the two ends. The CDR3 is 15 residues long. The DNA of the CDR3 is TGTGCCAGCAGTTACTCCGGGACGGGCTCCTACGAGCAGTACGTC. It yields the protein CASSYSGTGSYEQYV.

V is TRBV15 and J is TRBJ2-7; TRBD1 agrees at 9 bases. V was pared by 0 bases and J by 0 bases, with 6 bases of the junction left unmatched. This CDR3 comprises 17 residues. The germline gives CDR1 LNHNV, CDR2 YYDKDF (reference sequence). Here the CDR3 DNA reads TGTGCCACCAGCAGAGATCGAGGGACAGGGAACTCCTACGAGCAGTACTTC. The encoded protein is CATSRDRGTGNSYEQYF.

Concerning this clonotype itself: One end of the junction varies from germline; a read error may be responsible. V and J are TRBV7-2 and TRBJ1-3; D may be TRBD1 (6 bases). Germline CDR1 and CDR2: SGHTA and FQGNSA. This CDR3 comprises 13 residues. The CDR3 loop reads CASSLEGTNTMYF. CDR3 in DNA: TGTGCCAGCAGCTTAGAAGGGACAAACACCATGTATTTT.

Comments on this clonotype: Just one base apart from a much larger clone, this may be a read error. V and J are TRBV6-5 and TRBJ2-1; D is possibly TRBD2 (6 bases). The germline V gene encodes CDR1 MNHEY and CDR2 SVGAGI. V was clipped by 6 bases and J by 7 bases, with 19 bases between them. The CDR3 loop spans 15 amino acids. The DNA for the CDR3 is TGTGCCAGCAGGCAGGGCTGGGAGGTAGGGAATGAGCAGTTCTTC. This gives the protein CASRQGWEVGNEQFF.

This clonotype has a count of ten or more. The V gene is TRBV7-2, the J gene TRBJ1-2, with 8 bases identical to TRBD1. The V and J ends lost 3 bases and 4 bases, in that order; junction bases with no gene match: 7. The V gene's germline CDR1 is SGHTA and CDR2 FQGNSA. The CDR3 covers 15 residues. CDR3 coding DNA: TGTGCCAGCAGCTTTGAACAGGGGGTGGGCTATGGCTACACCTTC. Translating it yields CASSFEQGVGYGYTF.

Note on this clonotype: Possible read error: a much larger clone is one base away. The V and J genes are TRBV5-6 and TRBJ2-5, with D perhaps given as TRBD1 or TRBD2 (5 bases each). The CDR3 contains 16 residues. Germline CDR1 and CDR2: SGHDT and YYEEEE. Trimming took 4 bases from V and 2 from J, leaving 18 bases between them. The CDR3, as DNA: TGTGCCAGCAGCCAATCCGGGGCACAGCTACAAGAGACCCAGTACTTC. Translated: CASSQSGAQLQETQYF.

Concerning this clonotype itself: Compared with germline, one end of the junction differs, possibly owing to a read error. The chain uses TRBV24-1 and TRBJ1-5; unclear D gene. The CDR3 spans 15 residues. Germline lookup yields CDR1 KGHDR and CDR2 SFDVKD. The CDR3 nucleotides read TGTGCCACCTGTGACCGAGGTACACCTCATCAACCCCAGCATTTT. Encoded protein: CATCDRGTPHQPQHF.

This clonotype has a count of ten or more. The chain combines TRBV7-9 with TRBJ2-2, with D perhaps matching TRBD1 or TRBD2 (5 bases each). The germline V gene has CDR1 SEHNR and CDR2 FQNEAQ (reference sequence). The V end was cut by 8 bases, the J end by 0 bases, with 16 bases between. The CDR3 runs 16 residues. The CDR3 sequence is CASRGVETANTGELFF. The DNA for the CDR3 is TGTGCCAGCCGGGGCGTCGAGACCGCGAACACCGGGGAGCTGTTTTTT.

This clonotype was picked up many times. The J gene is TRBJ1-5, the V gene TRBV5-1; unclear D gene. Trimming removed 0 bases at V and 0 bases at J, with 7 bases between. There are 15 residues in the CDR3. From germline, CDR1 is SGHRS and CDR2 YFSETQ. The DNA of the CDR3 is TGCGCCAGCAGCTTGGCGGGAAATAGCAATCAGCCCCAGCATTTT. As protein: CASSLAGNSNQPQHF.

The chain recombines TRBV28 with TRBJ1-1, with TRBD1 identical over 9 bases. J was trimmed by 4 bases and V by 10 bases; bases with no gene match: 4. Germline-derived CDR1 and CDR2 are MDHEN and SYDVKM. This CDR3 has 12 amino acids. CDR3 sequence: CATETGGTEAFF. CDR3 DNA sequence: TGTGCCACCGAGACAGGGGGCACTGAAGCTTTCTTT.

The CDR3 protein is CASSGGGQNSPLHF. The CDR3 DNA is TGTGCCAGCAGTGGAGGGGGTCAAAATTCACCCCTCCACTTT. The chain carries TRBV7-9 and TRBJ1-6; TRBD1 is a possible D gene (6 bases). Germline CDR1 reads SEHNR; CDR2 reads FQNEAQ (reference sequence). With 6 bases removed from V and 7 bases from J, the gap between germline ends came to 13 bases. The CDR3 length is 14 residues.

On this clonotype: The junction shows a germline mismatch at one end, possibly a read error. In DNA form, the CDR3 reads TGTGCCGGCAGTGATTTAGTGGGGGGAGGGCCCCAGCATTTT. Translating gives CAGSDLVGGGPQHF. This sequence joins TRBV2 and TRBJ1-5; D perhaps matches TRBD1 (5 bases). Germline V gene lookup returns CDR1 SNHLY and CDR2 FYNNEI. The length of the CDR3 is 14 residues.

The chain links TRBV10-1 to TRBJ1-1; D not certain. The CDR3 totals 12 residues. V gave up 3 bases and J gave up 10 bases, with 12 bases separating them. CDR1 is WNHNN and CDR2 is SYGVQD in the germline V gene (reference sequence). The CDR3 loop reads CASSESVGPAFF. CDR3 nucleotide sequence: TGCGCCAGCAGTGAATCGGTAGGCCCAGCTTTCTTT.

For this clonotype: The junction departs from the called germline gene at one end, perhaps through a read error. The rearrangement uses TRBV9 and TRBJ2-5; the D gene is possibly TRBD1 (6 bases). This CDR3 comprises 16 residues. CDR1 is SGDLS, CDR2 YYNGEE, per germline. CDR3 amino acids: CASSVGGTTPQETRHF. In nucleotides, the CDR3 is TGTGCCAGCAGCGTAGGGGGGACAACTCCCCAAGAGACCCGGCACTTC.

As regards this clonotype: A much larger clone lies one base from this, so it may be a read error. The CDR3 sequence: CSARGTSGWATQYF. Here the CDR3 DNA reads TGCAGTGCTAGGGGGACCTCCGGATGGGCGACCCAGTACTTC. V gene TRBV20-1 combines with J gene TRBJ2-5; D assignment may be TRBD1 or TRBD2 (5 bases each). Germline values: CDR1 DFQATT, CDR2 SNEGSKA (reference sequence). The CDR3 sequence is 14 residues long. V was trimmed by 3 bases and J by 7 bases, leaving 18 bases between them.

This clonotype was seen repeatedly, ten times or more. The rearrangement joins TRBV5-8 to TRBJ2-5; 8 bases agree with TRBD2. The CDR3 totals 17 residues. Germline values: CDR1 SGHTS, CDR2 YDEGEE. The ends lost 0 bases at V and 2 bases at J; junction bases unmatched: 9. The CDR3 region is CASSLGPSGQGQETQYF. CDR3 sequence (DNA): TGTGCCAGCAGCTTGGGACCTAGCGGGCAGGGGCAAGAGACCCAGTACTTC.

This clonotype appeared a few times. The genes are TRBV10-1 and TRBJ1-2, with D perhaps matching TRBD1 (6 bases). The germline V gene encodes CDR1 WNHNN and CDR2 SYGVQD (reference sequence). This CDR3 has 13 amino acids. Between the trimmed V and J ends, which lost 2 bases and 6 bases, there was a span of 10 bases. The CDR3 nucleotides read TGCGCCAGCAGTGAGCGGCCAGGGGATGGCTACACCTTC. Translated, it gives CASSERPGDGYTF.

This clonotype was seen only a few times. A much larger clone lies a single base off, so this may be a read error. This chain uses TRBV6-1 with TRBJ1-3; D may be TRBD1 (6 bases). The CDR3 length is 14 residues. V lost 7 bases to trimming and J lost 3 bases, with 13 bases between them. Germline V gene sequence: CDR1 MNHNS, CDR2 SASEGT. CDR3 sequence (DNA): TGTGCCAGCACCCCGAGGGGGGATGGAAACACCATATATTTT. Translated, it gives CASTPRGDGNTIYF.